These 31 T cell receptor beta chains were all obtained from the same sample, sequenced in a study of CD8 T cells in Susac syndrome. RNA in amounts of roughly 0.45 to 1 ug was reverse transcribed with random hexamers. TCRdb ran MiXCR on the immunoSEQ multiplex PCR reads and lists one entry per CDR3 protein. The sample holds some 110,000 distinct CDR3 sequences, 90% to 95% seen once. The sequenced material came from CD4+ T cells from PBMCs. The receptors shown here come from a human donor in good health.

The J gene is TRBJ1-3, the V gene TRBV5-4; D is unclear. V was trimmed by 0 bases and J by 2 bases, leaving 9 bases between them. The CDR3 runs to 15 residues. Germline V CDR1 and CDR2: SGHNT, YYREEE (reference sequence). CDR3 loop: CASSLGGYPGNTIYF. In nucleotides, the CDR3 is TGTGCCAGCAGCTTGGGGGGATACCCTGGAAACACCATATATTTT. Variable domain in full (rest from reference TRBV5-4 and TRBJ1-3): ETGVTQSPTHLIKTRGQQVTLRCSSQSGHNTVSWYQQALGQGPQFIFQYYREEENGRGNFPPRFSGLQFPNYSSELNVNALELDDSALYLCASSLGGYPGNTIYFGEGSWLTVV.

The chain couples TRBV4-3 to TRBJ1-1; maybe TRBD1 (5 bases). Trimming took off 1 base at V and 1 base at J, with 7 bases between the two ends. The CDR3 is 14 residues long. The germline V gene encodes CDR1 LGHNA and CDR2 YSLEER. The CDR3: CASSQAQGNTEAFF. Here the CDR3 DNA reads TGCGCCAGCAGCCAAGCTCAGGGGAACACTGAAGCTTTCTTT.

This sequence joins TRBV19 and TRBJ1-1; TRBD1 matches at 10 bases. Germline lookup yields CDR1 LNHDA and CDR2 SQIVND (reference sequence). CDR3 size: 15 residues. V lost 5 bases to trimming and J lost 1 base; unmatched junction nucleotides: 4. Here the CDR3 DNA reads TGTGCCAGTAGTCCTGGGGACAGGGGGAACACTGAAGCTTTCTTT. Protein product: CASSPGDRGNTEAFF.

The genes are TRBV18 and TRBJ2-7; 8 nucleotides match TRBD1. Germline V CDR1 and CDR2: KGHSH, LQKENI. This CDR3 spans 15 amino acids. V shed 2 bases and J 1 base; nucleotides not matched to a gene: 4. The CDR3 loop reads CASSPVRDRSYEQYF. The CDR3 nucleotides read TGTGCCAGCTCACCAGTCCGGGACAGGTCCTACGAGCAGTACTTC.

The chain joins TRBV5-1 to TRBJ1-2; the D gene is possibly TRBD1 (6 bases). V lost 4 bases and J 2 bases, leaving 12 bases between the germline ends. Germline values: CDR1 SGHRS, CDR2 YFSETQ. This CDR3 spans 14 amino acids. The DNA of the CDR3 is TGCGCCAGCAGCCCGGGAGACAGGAACTATGGCTACACCTTC. Translation: CASSPGDRNYGYTF.

A single count supports this clonotype. This sequence joins TRBV11-2 and TRBJ1-1; no firm D call. The CDR3 consists of 15 residues. V was clipped by 0 bases and J by 1 base, with 9 bases between them. The germline V gene has CDR1 SGHAT and CDR2 FQNNGV. The CDR3 loop reads CASSLELGPNTEAFF. The CDR3, as DNA: TGTGCCAGCAGCTTAGAGTTGGGTCCGAACACTGAAGCTTTCTTT. The full variable domain, in which reference TRBV11-2 and TRBJ1-1 provide the parts outside the CDR3, is EAGVAQSPRYKIIEKRQSVAFWCNPISGHATLYWYQQILGQGPKLLIQFQNNGVVDDSQLPKDRFSAERLKGVDSTLKIQPAKLEDSAVYLCASSLELGPNTEAFFGQGTRLTVV.

The J gene is TRBJ1-5, the V gene TRBV3-1; D unclear. This CDR3 is built from 14 residues. CDR1 and CDR2 (germline): LGHDT, YNNKEL (reference sequence). Trimming removed 0 bases from V and 6 bases from J, with 9 bases in between. The CDR3 spells CASSQDLRGQPQHF. The CDR3 nucleotides read TGTGCCAGCAGCCAAGATCTCCGGGGTCAGCCCCAGCATTTT.

The V call is TRBV9, the J call TRBJ1-1; a possible D gene is TRBD1 (5 bases). The CDR3 extends over 15 amino acids. The germline gives CDR1 SGDLS, CDR2 YYNGEE. V shed 4 bases and J shed 0 bases, with 13 bases lying between them. The CDR3 spells CASSPRGTMNTEAFF. The CDR3 DNA follows: TGTGCCAGCAGCCCCCGGGGGACCATGAACACTGAAGCTTTCTTT.

This rearrangement joins TRBV7-9 to TRBJ2-5; 14 bases fit TRBD2. This CDR3 is built from 17 residues. The V segment lost 5 bases and the J segment 5 bases; nucleotides outside the gene matches: 10. The germline gives CDR1 SEHNR, CDR2 FQNEAQ (reference sequence). The CDR3 nucleotides are TGTGCCAGCAGCACCCCCGGGACTAGCGGGAGAAGGGAGACCCAGTACTTC. Protein sequence: CASSTPGTSGRRETQYF.

The chain recombines TRBV12-3 or TRBV12-4 with TRBJ1-2, with a tentative D call TRBD1 (5 bases). Trimming shortened V by 2 bases and J by 5 bases, and 9 bases separated the two germline ends. There are 13 residues in the CDR3. CDR3 nucleotides: TGTGCCAGCAGTTTAAATCGGGGGTATGGCTACACCTTC. Amino acids: CASSLNRGYGYTF.

The chain carries TRBV7-9 and TRBJ2-2, with D maybe TRBD2 (5 bases). The CDR3 sequence is 16 residues long. The germline V and J ends were trimmed by 2 bases and 1 base, with 11 bases remaining between them. Germline assignment: CDR1 SEHNR and CDR2 FQNEAQ (reference sequence). In nucleotides, the CDR3 is TGTGCCAGCAGCTTAAGGCTAGCAATGAACACCGGGGAGCTGTTTTTT. This sequence encodes CASSLRLAMNTGELFF.

The rearrangement uses TRBV5-1 and TRBJ2-2; possible D gene TRBD1, 6 bases. Trimming left V 0 bases short and J 2 bases short, with 14 bases between. CDR3 length: 17 residues. CDR1 is SGHRS and CDR2 is YFSETQ in the germline V gene. The CDR3 bases are TGCGCCAGCAGCTTGGGGACAGATAGTCTCAACACCGGGGAGCTGTTTTTT. Translating gives CASSLGTDSLNTGELFF. Full variable domain (remainder filled in from reference TRBV5-1 and TRBJ2-2): KAGVTQTPRYLIKTRGQQVTLSCSPISGHRSVSWYQQTPGQGLQFLFEYFSETQRNKGNFPGRFSGRQFSNSRSEMNVSTLELGDSALYLCASSLGTDSLNTGELFFGEGSRLTVL.

The chain couples TRBV12-3 or TRBV12-4 to TRBJ2-3; 7 bases agree with TRBD2. CDR3 length: 15 amino acids. The trim removed 4 bases at V and 6 bases at J, leaving 10 bases unmatched. The CDR3 nucleotides are TGTGCCAGCAGTTCCCGGGAGTGGGGAGGGGATACGCAGTATTTT. Translation: CASSSREWGGDTQYF.

CDR3: CASSGTVNTEAFF. In nucleotides, the CDR3 is TGTGCCAGCAGTGGGACGGTGAACACTGAAGCTTTCTTT. V gene TRBV6-5 combines with J gene TRBJ1-1; D possibly corresponds to TRBD1 (5 bases). Germline assignment: CDR1 MNHEY and CDR2 SVGAGI. This CDR3 contains 13 residues. The V and J ends lost 5 bases and 0 bases respectively, with 7 bases between them.

The CDR3 loop is CATSRGGLAVETQYF. Here the CDR3 DNA reads TGTGCCACCAGCAGGGGGGGACTAGCGGTCGAGACCCAGTACTTC. The chain combines TRBV15 with TRBJ2-5; 11 bases line up with TRBD2. V lost 3 bases, J lost 5 bases, and 5 bases stayed unmatched. Germline values: CDR1 LNHNV, CDR2 YYDKDF (reference sequence). The CDR3 consists of 15 residues.

The chain is built from TRBV20-1 and TRBJ2-7; 8 nucleotides match TRBD2. The CDR3 is 13 amino acids. V lost 4 bases to trimming and J lost 0 bases; unmatched junction nucleotides: 2. Germline loops: CDR1 DFQATT, CDR2 SNEGSKA (reference sequence). The CDR3 is CSAIGTSSYEQYF. The CDR3, as DNA: TGCAGTGCTATCGGGACTAGCTCCTACGAGCAGTACTTC.

A word on this clonotype: One junction end disagrees with the germline gene, perhaps due to a read error. The chain recombines TRBV3-1 with TRBJ2-4; TRBD2 matches at 13 bases. This CDR3 is built from 14 residues. Germline V lookup: CDR1 LGHDT, CDR2 YNNKEL (reference sequence). CDR3 DNA: TGTGCCAGCAGCCAGGGAACTAGCGGGAGGGGATTTTCCTTC. Amino acids: CASSQGTSGRGFSF. Supplemented by reference TRBV3-1 and TRBJ2-4, the full variable domain reads DTAVSQTPKYLVTQMGNDKSIKCEQNLGHDTMYWYKQDSKKFLKIMFSYNNKELIINETVPNRFSPKSPDKAHLNLHINSLELGDSAVYFCASSQGTSGRGFSFGAGTRLSVL.

The chain couples TRBV6-2 or TRBV6-3 to TRBJ2-1; D gene ambiguous. V gave up 6 bases and J gave up 0 bases, with 3 bases separating them. The CDR3 consists of 12 residues. The germline V gene has CDR1 MNHEY and CDR2 SVGEGT. CDR3 DNA: TGTGCCAGCAGGGGCTCCTACAATGAGCAGTTCTTC. Translating it yields CASRGSYNEQFF.

This CDR3 reads CASSLGAYTDTQYF. The CDR3 DNA is TGTGCCAGCAGCTTAGGGGCCTACACAGATACGCAGTATTTT. The chain couples TRBV7-2 to TRBJ2-3; D not certain. There are 14 residues in the CDR3. Germline assignment: CDR1 SGHTA and CDR2 FQGNSA. The germline V and J ends were trimmed by 1 base and 2 bases, with 7 bases remaining between them.

The chain recombines TRBV14 with TRBJ2-7; D uncertain. The germline CDR1 and CDR2 sequences are SGHDN and FVKESK. The CDR3 is 9 residues long. V was shortened by 9 bases and J by 3 bases, with 3 bases between the two germline ends. CDR3 sequence (DNA): TGTGCCAGGGACTACGAGCAGTACTTC. Translated, it gives CARDYEQYF.

The J gene is TRBJ2-1, the V gene TRBV6-5; D is possibly TRBD1 (6 bases). V dropped 2 bases and J dropped 10 bases, with 12 bases sitting between them. There are 13 residues in the CDR3. Germline CDR1 is MNHEY and CDR2 is SVGAGI. The CDR3 spells CASSYPGVGEQFF. The CDR3 nucleotides are TGTGCCAGCAGTTACCCAGGGGTTGGAGAGCAGTTCTTC.

The V gene is TRBV7-9, the J gene TRBJ1-2; D gene uncertain. The CDR3 is made up of 12 amino acids. V dropped 5 bases and J dropped 3 bases, with 7 bases sitting between them. CDR1 and CDR2 from the germline V gene are SEHNR and FQNEAQ (reference sequence). CDR3 residues: CASSGAYYGYTF. The CDR3 DNA is TGTGCCAGCAGCGGCGCATACTATGGCTACACCTTC.

The gene calls are TRBV10-3 and TRBJ2-1; D might be TRBD1 (7 bases). The germline gives CDR1 ENHRY, CDR2 SYGVKD. The CDR3 runs 16 residues. Trimming removed 4 bases at V and 8 bases at J, with 21 bases between. The CDR3 region has the DNA TGTGCCATCAGTGTCCAGGGGGGACTTAGGGGTCATGAGCAGTTCTTC. Encoded protein: CAISVQGGLRGHEQFF.

The rearrangement links TRBV29-1 to TRBJ2-3; D is possibly TRBD1 (7 bases). The CDR3 runs 13 residues. Germline V gives CDR1 SQVTM, CDR2 ANQGSEA. The V and J ends lost 4 bases and 6 bases respectively, with 14 bases between them. CDR3 region: CSVGETGRDTQYF. The CDR3 DNA follows: TGCAGCGTTGGCGAGACAGGGAGGGATACGCAGTATTTT.

This clonotype appeared once. The chain combines TRBV7-2 with TRBJ1-1; D unclear. This CDR3 spans 14 amino acids. The V end was cut by 3 bases, the J end by 1 base, with 9 bases between. Germline-derived CDR1 and CDR2 are SGHTA and FQGNSA. The chain's CDR3 is CASSFRLKNTEAFF. The DNA of the CDR3 is TGTGCCAGCAGCTTTAGACTGAAGAACACTGAAGCTTTCTTT.

J is TRBJ2-3 and V is TRBV7-9; D not resolved. The CDR3 covers 11 residues. Between the trimmed V and J ends, which lost 5 bases and 6 bases, there was a span of 6 bases. Germline loops: CDR1 SEHNR, CDR2 FQNEAQ (reference sequence). The CDR3 here is CASSEVDTQYF. Here the CDR3 DNA reads TGTGCCAGCAGCGAAGTGGATACGCAGTATTTT.

The chain is built from TRBV29-1 and TRBJ1-1, with a tentative D call TRBD1 (6 bases). The CDR3 runs to 13 residues. Trimming cost V 4 bases and J 3 bases, with 12 bases left between them. Germline CDR1 and CDR2: SQVTM and ANQGSEA. CDR3 protein: CSVAKGGDTEAFF. The CDR3 nucleotides read TGCAGCGTTGCAAAGGGGGGGGACACTGAAGCTTTCTTT.

The chain links TRBV15 to TRBJ2-5; possibly TRBD2 for D (5 bases). The CDR3 sequence is 14 residues long. V was shortened by 9 bases and J by 1 base, with 15 bases between the two germline ends. Germline assignment: CDR1 LNHNV and CDR2 YYDKDF (reference sequence). Here the CDR3 DNA reads TGTGCCACGGGCCGCGGCGGAGGCCAAGAGACCCAGTACTTC. It encodes CATGRGGGQETQYF.

The chain has TRBV7-2 and TRBJ2-5; 7 nucleotides line up with TRBD1. CDR1 and CDR2 (germline): SGHTA, FQGNSA. This CDR3 spans 16 amino acids. Losses at the gene ends were 1 base for V and 1 base for J; bases not matched to a gene: 6. The CDR3 nucleotides read TGTGCCAGCAGCTTAGTTTCGACAGGGTCCCAAGAGACCCAGTACTTC. Amino acids: CASSLVSTGSQETQYF. Full variable domain (outside the CDR3, taken from reference TRBV7-2 and TRBJ2-5): GAGVSQSPSNKVTEKGKDVELRCDPISGHTALYWYRQSLGQGLEFLIYFQGNSAPDKSGLPSDRFSAERTGGSVSTLTIQRTQQEDSAVYLCASSLVSTGSQETQYFGPGTRLLVL.

The genes are TRBV3-1 and TRBJ1-2; D is ambiguous. V lost 1 base to trimming and J lost 8 bases, with 8 bases between them. The germline V gene has CDR1 LGHDT and CDR2 YNNKEL (reference sequence). The CDR3 consists of 12 residues. In DNA form, the CDR3 reads TGTGCCAGCAGCCAAGGGGGTCACGGCTACACCTTC. Residues: CASSQGGHGYTF.

This sequence joins TRBV20-1 and TRBJ1-2; D is perhaps TRBD1 (5 bases). Germline V gene data show CDR1 as DFQATT and CDR2 as SNEGSKA (reference sequence). The CDR3 spans 13 residues. The V end lost 6 bases, the J end lost 8 bases, and 19 bases lay between the germline ends. The CDR3 coding sequence is TGCAGTGCATACCAGGGTTCTGAAGGAGGCTACACCTTC. This translates into CSAYQGSEGGYTF.